Listed below are T cell receptor beta chains from one sample, sequenced in a study of cytomegalovirus exposure and HLA in healthy donors. The table came from immunoSEQ multiplex PCR; TCRdb's copy has only in-frame clones and leaves some out. The table shows roughly 150,000 clones, with more than 70% occurring only once. Material for sequencing was PBMCs. The source is a man between 18 and 29 years old in good health and CMV-seronegative. Both conserved end residues are part of each CDR3. The D gene is left open where the match is weak. A row's size may be missing; if present it is once, few, many or a size class.

TRBV19	.	.	TRBJ1-1	TGTGCCAGTAGTATGATCAGTGAGGACACTGAAGCTTTCTTT	CASSMISEDTEAFF
TRBV5-6	.	.	TRBJ1-2	TGTGCCAGCAGCCGCAGAGGGTATGGACGAGTTCTTGGCTACACCTTC	CASSRRGYGRVLGYTF
TRBV5-1	.	.	TRBJ2-2	TGCGCCAGCAGCTTGAAACCTATCCCCACCGGGGAGCTGTTTTTT	CASSLKPIPTGELFF
TRBV27	.	TRBD1	TRBJ2-7	TGTGCCACCGGACAGGGCTACGAGCAGTACTTC	CATGQGYEQYF
TRBV10-3	.	.	TRBJ1-2	TGTGCCATCAGTGATGTCAGGGAATCTGGCTACACCTTC	CAISDVRESGYTF
TRBV2	.	TRBD1	TRBJ2-5	TGTGCCAGCAGTGAAGCCCCCGGACAGGGCCTATTGTGGGGGACCCAGTACTTC	CASSEAPGQGLLWGTQYF
TRBV6-1	.	.	TRBJ1-5	TGTGCCAGCAGTGCCGACAGGTCTTATCAGCCCCAGCATTTT	CASSADRSYQPQHF
TRBV2	.	.	TRBJ1-5	TGTGCCAGCAGTGAATTTAGCCGATCATACAATCAGCCCCAGCATTTT	CASSEFSRSYNQPQHF
TRBV5-1	.	.	TRBJ2-3	TGCGCCAGCAGCGCAGCTACGGGTCCCGCAGATACGCAGTATTTT	CASSAATGPADTQYF
TRBV28	once	.	TRBJ1-1	TGTGCCAGTGCGGTAAGAACAGGAGCTTTCTTT	CASAVRTGAFF
TRBV19	.	.	TRBJ1-3	TGTGCCAGTAGTGGGCCTATGTTCTCTGGAAACACCATATATTTT	CASSGPMFSGNTIYF
TRBV6-5	.	.	TRBJ1-1	TGTGCCAGCAGTTACTCTAGTCCGACTGAAGCTTTCTTT	CASSYSSPTEAFF
TRBV10-2	.	.	TRBJ1-4	TGCGCCAGCAGTGAAGCCGGGGAACTGTTTTTT	CASSEAGELFF
TRBV10-2	.	.	TRBJ2-2	TGCGCCAGCAGCATCGGGAAAAAGAACACCGGGGAGCTGTTTTTT	CASSIGKKNTGELFF
TRBV5-4	few	.	TRBJ2-3	TGTGCCAGCAGCCTTTCAGATACGCAGTATTTT	CASSLSDTQYF
TRBV30	.	.	TRBJ2-2	TGTGCCTGGAGTCCGGGTACCGGGGAGCTGTTTTTT	CAWSPGTGELFF
TRBV6-5	.	TRBD1	TRBJ1-4	TGTGCCAGCAGAGTAACAGGGGGCGATAATGAAAAACTGTTTTTT	CASRVTGGDNEKLFF
TRBV7-9	once	.	TRBJ1-2	TGTGCCAGCAGCTTAGCCAGGGGTTATGGCTACACCTTC	CASSLARGYGYTF
TRBV7-2	.	TRBD1	TRBJ1-2	TGTGCCAGCAGCTGGATCAGGGGGCATAGCTATGGCTACACCTTC	CASSWIRGHSYGYTF
TRBV27	.	TRBD2	TRBJ2-3	TGTGCCACAACAGGGCTAGCGGGACGAACAGATACGCAGTATTTT	CATTGLAGRTDTQYF
TRBV7-9	.	.	TRBJ1-2	TGTGCCAGCAGCGAGAAACTATCTCGGGGTTTCAATGGCTACACCTTC	CASSEKLSRGFNGYTF
TRBV29-1	.	TRBD1	TRBJ2-7	TGCAGCGCAAGACAGGGGTCTGGTCGAATCTTCTACGAGCAGTACTTC	CSARQGSGRIFYEQYF
TRBV19	.	.	TRBJ1-2	TGTGCCAGCGGTTACCCCGGGGGCTACACCTTC	CASGYPGGYTF
TRBV20-1	.	.	TRBJ2-7	TGCAGTGCTAGAATTAACGAGCAGTACTTC	CSARINEQYF
TRBV7-9	.	.	TRBJ2-7	TGTGCCAGCAGCCCCCTAGGCGAGCAGTACTTC	CASSPLGEQYF
TRBV29-1	few	TRBD1	TRBJ1-2	TGCAGCGTTGGCTTCTGGACAGGAGATTTCTATGGCTACACCTTC	CSVGFWTGDFYGYTF
TRBV7-9	.	TRBD1	TRBJ2-1	TGTGCCAGCAGCCAATTGACAGGGAATAATGAGCAGTTCTTC	CASSQLTGNNEQFF